The 28 T cell receptor beta chains below come from one sample, sequenced in a study of blood T cell repertoires in COVID-19. Here immunoSEQ multiplex PCR was the method, and the copy in TCRdb shows in-frame clones only, minus some. The sample carries 490,000 or so clones, about 88% recorded once. Sequences were obtained from PBMCs or T cells enriched from blood (not recorded which). These receptors came from a woman in her sixties who had recovered from COVID-19.

V usage is TRBV5-5 and J usage is TRBJ2-3; TRBD2 matches 9 bases. The CDR3 spans 17 residues. V was pared by 0 bases and J by 1 base, with 6 bases of the junction left unmatched. Germline-derived CDR1 and CDR2 are SGHKS and YYEKEE (reference sequence). The CDR3 bases are TGTGCCAGCAGCTTGGGGGCGGGGGGGCCACGCACAGATACGCAGTATTTT. Its protein product is CASSLGAGGPRTDTQYF.

The V gene is TRBV28, the J gene TRBJ1-1; 9 bases are shared with TRBD1. The CDR3 runs to 15 residues. CDR1 and CDR2 (germline): MDHEN, SYDVKM. V was clipped by 3 bases and J by 1 base; unmatched bases: 3. In DNA, the CDR3 is TGTGCCAGCAGTTTGGCGACAGGGGGGAACACTGAAGCTTTCTTT. Protein product: CASSLATGGNTEAFF.

The genes are TRBV10-3 and TRBJ2-1; tentative D call: TRBD2 (6 bases). Germline V gives CDR1 ENHRY, CDR2 SYGVKD. The CDR3 consists of 15 residues. Trimming stripped 6 bases from V and 4 bases from J, with 16 bases between. The CDR3 nucleotides read TGTGCCATCAGCCCGGGACTGATGCTTTACAATGAGCAGTTCTTC. Translating gives CAISPGLMLYNEQFF.

The V call is TRBV11-2, the J call TRBJ1-1; TRBD1 aligns across 8 bases. Germline V gives CDR1 SGHAT, CDR2 FQNNGV. The CDR3 consists of 17 residues. V gave up 5 bases and J gave up 4 bases; unmatched junction bases: 15. CDR3 sequence reads: CASSATEQGGPTTEAFF. The DNA for the CDR3 is TGTGCCAGCAGCGCGACAGAACAGGGGGGTCCGACCACTGAAGCTTTCTTT.

V gene TRBV10-3 combines with J gene TRBJ2-7; D might be TRBD1 (5 bases). Germline V gives CDR1 ENHRY, CDR2 SYGVKD. V lost 0 bases, J lost 5 bases, and 11 bases lay in between. This CDR3 is 14 amino acids long. Written as DNA, the CDR3 is TGTGCCATCAGTGAGTCCAGGGCAGTAAACGAGCAGTACTTC. It specifies CAISESRAVNEQYF.

Notes on this clone: This CDR3 is also generated by other DNA sequences in the sample. This chain uses TRBV3-1 (or the pseudogene TRBV3-2) with TRBJ1-6; D might be TRBD1 (6 bases). CDR1 is LGHDT and CDR2 is YNNKEL in the germline V gene (reference sequence). This CDR3 is built from 14 residues. Trimming cost V 1 base and J 7 bases, with 8 bases left between them. In nucleotides, the CDR3 is TGTGCCAGCAGCCAAGGGACAGCAAATTCACCCCTCCACTTT. It translates to CASSQGTANSPLHF.

Turning to this clone: The sample carries other DNA sequences with the same CDR3. J is TRBJ2-3 and V is TRBV18; 8 nucleotides match TRBD2. The germline V gene encodes CDR1 KGHSH and CDR2 LQKENI. With V trimmed by 0 bases and J by 1 base, 0 bases remained unmatched. The CDR3 loop spans 15 amino acids. CDR3 nucleotides: TGTGCCAGCTCACCACCAGCGGGGGGCACAGATACGCAGTATTTT. The encoded protein is CASSPPAGGTDTQYF.

This sequence joins TRBV5-1 and TRBJ2-7, with D unclear. The CDR3 length is 14 residues. The V gene's germline CDR1 is SGHRS and CDR2 YFSETQ. The V end lost 0 bases, the J end lost 0 bases, and 7 bases lay between the germline ends. CDR3 amino acids: CASSLDSNSYEQYF. DNA of the CDR3: TGCGCCAGCAGCTTGGACAGCAACTCCTACGAGCAGTACTTC.

This chain joins TRBV3-1 (or the pseudogene TRBV3-2) and TRBJ1-3; D remains unclear. From germline, CDR1 is LGHDT and CDR2 YNNKEL (reference sequence). V lost 4 bases to trimming and J lost 4 bases, with 11 bases between them. This CDR3 spans 14 amino acids. The CDR3 loop is CASSLGVWGNTIYF. In nucleotides, the CDR3 is TGTGCCAGCAGCCTTGGAGTTTGGGGAAACACCATATATTTT.

The chain uses TRBV15 and TRBJ1-5, with D possibly being TRBD1 (6 bases). V was trimmed by 0 bases and J by 2 bases, leaving 11 bases between them. The CDR3 consists of 16 residues. Germline CDR1 reads LNHNV; CDR2 reads YYDKDF (reference sequence). The CDR3 loop is CATSRDRGGGNQPQHF. The CDR3 nucleotides are TGTGCCACCAGCAGAGACAGGGGTGGGGGCAATCAGCCCCAGCATTTT.

The chain is built from TRBV5-8 and TRBJ2-3; weak D call: TRBD2 (6 bases). Looked up from germline, CDR1 is SGHTS and CDR2 is YDEGEE. This CDR3 is built from 14 residues. Trimming took 0 bases from V and 9 from J, leaving 14 bases between them. The CDR3 region is CASSLAYAGRTQYF. The CDR3 nucleotides read TGTGCCAGCAGCTTGGCCTACGCGGGGCGGACGCAGTATTTT.

The V and J genes are TRBV3-1 (or the pseudogene TRBV3-2) and TRBJ1-1; TRBD1 is a possible D gene (5 bases). Germline lookup yields CDR1 LGHDT and CDR2 YNNKEL (reference sequence). Trimming took 1 base from V and 3 from J, leaving 15 bases between them. This CDR3 comprises 16 residues. CDR3 bases: TGTGCCAGCAGCCAAGGGGGGTGGAGGGGCGACACTGAAGCTTTCTTT. This gives the protein CASSQGGWRGDTEAFF.

V gene TRBV2 combines with J gene TRBJ1-3, with a weak D call TRBD1 (6 bases). Germline V lookup: CDR1 SNHLY, CDR2 FYNNEI. There are 14 residues in the CDR3. V was shortened by 6 bases and J by 2 bases, with 11 bases between the two germline ends. Written as DNA, the CDR3 is TGTGCCAGCAGAACGCAGGGGACTGGAAACACCATATATTTT. Protein sequence: CASRTQGTGNTIYF.

The chain carries TRBV10-2 and TRBJ1-5, with D perhaps matching TRBD1 (6 bases). The CDR3 length is 17 residues. CDR1 and CDR2 (germline): WSHSY, SAAADI. The V gene lost 7 bases and the J gene lost 0 bases, with 19 bases spanning the gap. This CDR3 reads CASKFQTGLYSNQPQHF. CDR3 nucleotide sequence: TGCGCCAGCAAATTCCAGACAGGCCTTTATAGCAATCAGCCCCAGCATTTT.

The V and J genes are TRBV10-3 and TRBJ2-5; D is unresolved. Germline CDR1 is ENHRY and CDR2 is SYGVKD. The CDR3 spans 13 residues. The germline V and J ends were trimmed by 7 bases and 0 bases, with 9 bases remaining between them. CDR3 residues: CAIKEKDQETQYF. CDR3 bases: TGTGCCATCAAGGAGAAAGACCAAGAGACCCAGTACTTC.

The V call is TRBV7-2, the J call TRBJ2-3; 8 bases agree with TRBD1. Germline V gene data show CDR1 as SGHTA and CDR2 as FQGNSA. The CDR3 sequence is 14 residues long. V shed 5 bases, J shed 7 bases, and the junction held 8 bases outside the gene matches. The CDR3 reads CASSPGQGWNTQYF. The CDR3 region has the DNA TGTGCCAGCAGCCCAGGACAGGGATGGAATACGCAGTATTTT.

The chain uses TRBV19 and TRBJ1-1; 7 nucleotides agree with TRBD1. Germline loops: CDR1 LNHDA, CDR2 SQIVND (reference sequence). The junction had 6 bases not matched to a gene; V was cut back by 6 bases and J by 2 bases. This CDR3 contains 14 residues. The CDR3 nucleotides read TGTGCCAGTAGCATGGACAGGTTAAACACTGAAGCTTTCTTT. This gives the protein CASSMDRLNTEAFF. The entire variable domain, with the rest obtained from reference TRBV19 and TRBJ1-1, is as follows: DGGITQSPKYLFRKEGQNVTLSCEQNLNHDAMYWYRQDPGQGLRLIYYSQIVNDFQKGDIAEGYSVSREKKESFPLTVTSAQKNPTAFYLCASSMDRLNTEAFFGQGTRLTVV.

The chain joins TRBV19 to TRBJ2-1, with 12 bases aligning to TRBD2. CDR1 is LNHDA, CDR2 SQIVND, per germline (reference sequence). J lost 6 bases, V lost 3 bases, and 9 bases had no gene match. The CDR3 runs 17 residues. In DNA, the CDR3 is TGTGCCAGTAGTATTTATAGGACTAGCGGGGTCGTCAATGAGCAGTTCTTC. It yields the protein CASSIYRTSGVVNEQFF. Drawing the rest from reference TRBV19 and TRBJ2-1, the complete variable domain is DGGITQSPKYLFRKEGQNVTLSCEQNLNHDAMYWYRQDPGQGLRLIYYSQIVNDFQKGDIAEGYSVSREKKESFPLTVTSAQKNPTAFYLCASSIYRTSGVVNEQFFGPGTRLTVL.

This clone showed up just once. The chain carries TRBV19 and TRBJ2-7; TRBD2 aligns across 9 bases. J was trimmed by 2 bases and V by 4 bases; bases with no gene match: 6. The CDR3 totals 15 residues. Looked up from germline, CDR1 is LNHDA and CDR2 is SQIVND (reference sequence). The CDR3 region is CASSTHSGGAYEQYV. The CDR3 coding sequence is TGTGCCAGTAGTACCCATAGCGGGGGAGCCTACGAGCAGTACGTC.

The chain uses TRBV24-1 and TRBJ2-7, with 7 bases identical to TRBD1. The junction had 4 bases not matched to a gene; V was cut back by 1 base and J by 2 bases. The CDR3 is 15 amino acids. Germline V gene sequence: CDR1 KGHDR, CDR2 SFDVKD. The CDR3 loop is CATSDFRTGTYEQYV. CDR3 DNA sequence: TGTGCCACCAGTGATTTCCGGACAGGTACCTACGAGCAGTACGTC.

V usage is TRBV21-1 and J usage is TRBJ2-3; whether TRBD1, the table's D call, matches the DNA was not checked. TRBV21-1 is classified as a pseudogene. The CDR3 has 17 amino acids. The CDR3 reads CASSPPEQVKSTDTQYF. The DNA for the CDR3 is TGTGCCAGCAGCCCCCCCGAACAGGTGAAGAGCACAGATACGCAGTATTTT.

The chain combines TRBV3-1 (or the pseudogene TRBV3-2) with TRBJ2-3; no clear D. The CDR3 is made up of 16 amino acids. CDR1 and CDR2 (germline): LGHDT, YNNKEL (reference sequence). Trimming removed 3 bases at V and 1 base at J, with 14 bases between. In DNA form, the CDR3 reads TGTGCCAGCAGCCATCGGTTGCCCTCGCGCACAGATACGCAGTATTTT. Residues: CASSHRLPSRTDTQYF.

The rearrangement uses TRBV27 and TRBJ1-2; 10 bases agree with TRBD1. This CDR3 spans 16 amino acids. V trimming: 2 bases; J trimming: 2 bases; junction bases outside the gene matches: 5. The germline gives CDR1 MNHEY, CDR2 SMNVEV (reference sequence). The DNA for the CDR3 is TGTGCCAGCAGTTTAGCGGGACAGGGGTCGAACTATGGCTACACCTTC. Amino acids: CASSLAGQGSNYGYTF.

V usage is TRBV6-6 and J usage is TRBJ2-7; TRBD2 aligns across 12 bases. The V segment lost 6 bases and the J segment 6 bases; nucleotides outside the gene matches: 6. Germline V lookup: CDR1 MNHNY, CDR2 SVGAGI (reference sequence). The CDR3 consists of 14 residues. CDR3 residues: CASSASGGAAEQYV. CDR3 nucleotide sequence: TGTGCCAGCAGCGCTAGCGGGGGGGCCGCCGAGCAGTACGTC.

The rearrangement links TRBV11-3 to TRBJ2-7; maybe TRBD1 (6 bases). Germline CDR1 SGHNT, CDR2 YENEEA. Trimming pared 10 bases from V and 2 bases from J, leaving 12 bases between. The CDR3 sequence is 12 residues long. The DNA of the CDR3 is TGTGCCACCGGGACAAATGCCTACGAGCAGTACTTC. It encodes CATGTNAYEQYF.

The chain links TRBV6-1 to TRBJ2-3; tentative D call: TRBD1 (6 bases). V was trimmed by 2 bases and J by 2 bases, leaving 11 bases between them. Per germline, CDR1 MNHNS and CDR2 SASEGT. The CDR3 runs 15 residues. The CDR3 region is CASSEYRDVTDTQYF. CDR3 nucleotide sequence: TGTGCCAGCAGTGAATACAGGGACGTCACAGATACGCAGTATTTT.

This clone was recorded once. The V gene is TRBV2, the J gene TRBJ1-3; the match to TRBD1 covers 8 bases. The CDR3 spans 15 residues. V gave up 4 bases and J gave up 11 bases; unmatched junction bases: 13. The V gene's germline CDR1 is SNHLY and CDR2 FYNNEI. CDR3 DNA sequence: TGTGCCAGCAGTGTAGTGGCAGGGGGCACCTCCCCCATATATTTT. Translating gives CASSVVAGGTSPIYF.

For the CDR3, the DNA is TGTGCCATCAGTGTAGGACAGGAAAATCAGCCCCAGCATTTT. Its protein product is CAISVGQENQPQHF. The V call is TRBV10-3, the J call TRBJ1-5; 7 bases match TRBD1. V shed 4 bases, J shed 4 bases, and the junction held 4 bases outside the gene matches. The germline V gene encodes CDR1 ENHRY and CDR2 SYGVKD. This CDR3 is 14 amino acids long.